The source of this T cell receptor beta chain is a study of human T cells and chemical hapten exposure. Study context: From small differences in pooled library volume came most of the variation in per-sample TCR yields.

Trimming stripped 1 base from V and 3 bases from J, with 9 bases between. This CDR3 spans 14 amino acids. Germline CDR1 reads MGHRA; CDR2 reads YSYEKL. Whole-study findings and limits: Controls had significantly fewer large CDR3 similarity clusters than were formed by expanded TCRs. The donors suffered from alopecia, so their immune response may not match that of healthy people.

Time point noted: patch test 1, 2 weeks after DPC sensitization. Indicated treatment: therapeutic diphenylcyclopropenone sensitization with weekly scalp DPC. In this sample, this clonotype turned up a few times. Its antigen is not known. TCRdb reanalysed the RACE reads using MiXCR and keeps one entry per CDR3 protein. The data contain approximately 90,000 distinct CDR3 sequences, 9.5% to 15% of them singletons. Here the sequenced sample was whole blood, taken in connection with sensitization to the hapten diphenylcyclopropenone (DPC). The gene calls are TRBV4-1 and TRBJ1-1, with no clear D. This sequence was found in a woman in her 40s with alopecia areata. Some clones in this sample may be carry-over from other donors' samples. The CDR3 region is CASSQVGLDTEAFF. The CDR3 DNA is TGCGCCAGCAGCCAAGTAGGGCTAGACACTGAAGCTTTCTTT.